One and the same sample provided the 30 T cell receptor beta chains below, sequenced in a study of cytomegalovirus exposure and HLA in healthy donors. The primer mix had 60 Vbeta and 13 Jbeta primers. Sequencing used immunoSEQ multiplex PCR; TCRdb keeps in-frame clones, though not all of them. Of some 190,000 clones in the sample, 65% to 80% were seen once. Sequenced: PBMCs. The receptors shown here come from a woman in her thirties or forties in good health and CMV-seronegative.

CDR3 sequence: CASSYGLERNEQFF. Here the CDR3 DNA reads TGCGCCAGCAGCTACGGACTAGAACGAAATGAGCAGTTCTTC. The rearrangement joins TRBV5-1 to TRBJ2-1; 7 bases agree with TRBD2. This CDR3 is built from 14 residues. V was clipped by 3 bases and J by 7 bases; unmatched bases: 7. From germline, CDR1 is SGHRS and CDR2 YFSETQ.

The chain has TRBV29-1 and TRBJ1-2, with D possibly matching TRBD1 (6 bases). CDR3 length equals 14 residues. The germline CDR1 and CDR2 sequences are SQVTM and ANQGSEA. The V end lost 0 bases, the J end lost 4 bases, and 12 bases lay between the germline ends. CDR3 in amino acids: CSVEEGRGVYGYTF. CDR3 in DNA: TGCAGCGTTGAAGAGGGCAGGGGAGTCTATGGCTACACCTTC.

This clone was observed a handful of times. The chain links TRBV7-2 to TRBJ2-1; 7 bases agree with TRBD1. Germline V gene sequence: CDR1 SGHTA, CDR2 FQGNSA. This CDR3 has 18 amino acids. Unmatched junction bases numbered 16, after V lost 0 bases and J lost 8 bases. The CDR3: CASSLAVGLLEQGYEQFF. The CDR3 bases are TGTGCCAGCAGCTTAGCTGTCGGCTTGCTAGAACAGGGGTATGAGCAGTTCTTC.

The CDR3 region is CASRGGQGSAYGYTF. The CDR3 coding sequence is TGTGCCAGCAGGGGCGGACAGGGATCCGCCTATGGCTACACCTTC. The chain combines TRBV7-9 with TRBJ1-2, with TRBD1 matching 8 bases. In germline, CDR1 is SEHNR, CDR2 FQNEAQ (reference sequence). The CDR3 is made up of 15 amino acids. With 6 bases clipped from V and 4 bases from J, the junction kept 10 bases outside the gene matches.

This clone has a single count. The chain has TRBV6-5 and TRBJ1-4; TRBD1 aligns across 8 bases. Per germline, CDR1 MNHEY and CDR2 SVGAGI. This CDR3 is 14 amino acids long. The junction had 6 bases not matched to a gene; V was cut back by 5 bases and J by 7 bases. CDR3 coding DNA: TGTGCCAGCAGTCCCGGGACAGGAGGTGAAAAACTGTTTTTT. It encodes CASSPGTGGEKLFF.

The rearrangement joins TRBV5-1 to TRBJ2-1, with 11 bases identical to TRBD2. The CDR3 sequence is 14 residues long. CDR1 SGHRS and CDR2 YFSETQ come from the germline V gene. Trimming removed 3 bases from V and 4 bases from J; junction bases left unmatched: 0. The CDR3 DNA reads as TGCGCCAGCAGCTCTAGCGGGAGGTACAATGAGCAGTTCTTC. It codes for CASSSSGRYNEQFF.

This clone was observed a few times. The chain links TRBV7-7 to TRBJ2-5, with 10 bases identical to TRBD2. Germline CDR1 reads SSHAT; CDR2 reads FNYEAQ (reference sequence). With V trimmed by 1 base and J by 5 bases, 7 bases remained unmatched. The CDR3 consists of 16 residues. The CDR3 protein is CASSLGLSGRGETQYF. DNA of the CDR3: TGTGCCAGCAGCTTAGGGCTGAGCGGGAGGGGGGAGACCCAGTACTTC. Full variable domain (missing parts from reference TRBV7-7 and TRBJ2-5): GAGVSQSPRYKVTKRGQDVTLRCDPISSHATLYWYQQALGQGPEFLTYFNYEAQPDKSGLPSDRFSAERPEGSISTLTIQRTEQRDSAMYRCASSLGLSGRGETQYFGPGTRLLVL.

The chain employs TRBV19 and TRBJ2-3; D is undetermined. Germline V lookup: CDR1 LNHDA, CDR2 SQIVND (reference sequence). V lost 6 bases to trimming and J lost 4 bases, with 17 bases between them. This CDR3 is 15 amino acids long. CDR3 residues: CASSSLGRWSDTQYF. The CDR3 DNA follows: TGTGCCAGTAGCTCCCTGGGCAGGTGGTCAGATACGCAGTATTTT. Filled out from reference TRBV19 and TRBJ2-3, the complete variable domain reads DGGITQSPKYLFRKEGQNVTLSCEQNLNHDAMYWYRQDPGQGLRLIYYSQIVNDFQKGDIAEGYSVSREKKESFPLTVTSAQKNPTAFYLCASSSLGRWSDTQYFGPGTRLTVL.

The CDR3 nucleotides are TGTGCCAGCAGCTCTTACGCGTCTGGAAACACCATATATTTT. It encodes CASSSYASGNTIYF. V usage is TRBV5-6 and J usage is TRBJ1-3; no firm D call. This CDR3 is 14 amino acids long. Germline V gives CDR1 SGHDT, CDR2 YYEEEE. V gave up 3 bases and J gave up 1 base, with 8 bases separating them.

V and J are TRBV15 and TRBJ2-1; 8 nucleotides line up with TRBD2. The V gene end was trimmed by 1 base and the J gene end by 2 bases; junction bases not matched to a gene: 4. CDR1 LNHNV and CDR2 YYDKDF come from the germline V gene (reference sequence). CDR3 size: 16 residues. For the CDR3, the DNA is TGTGCCACCAGCAGAGTAGGGACTAGAGCCTACAATGAGCAGTTCTTC. The encoded protein is CATSRVGTRAYNEQFF.

V usage is TRBV19 and J usage is TRBJ1-2; tentatively, D is TRBD1 (6 bases). With 1 base removed from V and 2 bases from J, the gap between germline ends came to 11 bases. Germline V lookup: CDR1 LNHDA, CDR2 SQIVND (reference sequence). The CDR3 contains 15 residues. CDR3 amino acids: CASSIGQDRNYGYTF. The CDR3 bases are TGTGCCAGTAGTATAGGGCAAGACAGGAACTATGGCTACACCTTC.

The chain couples TRBV11-3 to TRBJ2-5; perhaps TRBD2 as D (6 bases). CDR3 length equals 14 residues. From germline, CDR1 is SGHNT and CDR2 YENEEA. V was cut by 8 bases and J by 4 bases, with 17 bases left in between. DNA for the CDR3: TGTGCCAGCTCGGGCGGGAATACCGGAGAGACCCAGTACTTC. Protein sequence: CASSGGNTGETQYF.

V and J are TRBV9 and TRBJ2-7, with TRBD1 matching 7 bases. The CDR3 extends over 15 amino acids. Germline V gene data show CDR1 as SGDLS and CDR2 as YYNGEE. J gave up 2 bases and V 2 bases, and 7 bases lay outside the gene matches. The CDR3 bases are TGTGCCAGCAGCGTCCGGGACAGCGGTCCCTACGAGCAGTACTTC. The encoded protein is CASSVRDSGPYEQYF. Full variable domain (outside the CDR3, taken from reference TRBV9 and TRBJ2-7): DSGVTQTPKHLITATGQRVTLRCSPRSGDLSVYWYQQSLDQGLQFLIQYYNGEERAKGNILERFSAQQFPDLHSELNLSSLELGDSALYFCASSVRDSGPYEQYFGPGTRLTVT.

The V and J genes are TRBV27 and TRBJ2-5; possible D gene TRBD2, 5 bases. Germline V gives CDR1 MNHEY, CDR2 SMNVEV (reference sequence). Trimming stripped 5 bases from V and 4 bases from J, with 20 bases between. This CDR3 spans 16 amino acids. The CDR3 is CASSRGGGGRTETQYF. The CDR3 DNA reads TGTGCCAGCAGTCGTGGCGGCGGAGGACGCACAGAGACCCAGTACTTC.

V usage is TRBV5-1 and J usage is TRBJ1-1; the match to TRBD1 covers 8 bases. The CDR3 spans 13 residues. CDR1 and CDR2 from the germline V gene are SGHRS and YFSETQ. The V and J ends lost 4 bases and 5 bases, in that order; junction bases with no gene match: 4. CDR3 nucleotide sequence: TGCGCCAGCAGCGTCACAGGGGGGACTGAAGCTTTCTTT. It yields the protein CASSVTGGTEAFF. The full variable domain, rest sourced from reference TRBV5-1 and TRBJ1-1, is KAGVTQTPRYLIKTRGQQVTLSCSPISGHRSVSWYQQTPGQGLQFLFEYFSETQRNKGNFPGRFSGRQFSNSRSEMNVSTLELGDSALYLCASSVTGGTEAFFGQGTRLTVV.

This rearrangement joins TRBV30 to TRBJ1-5, with D possibly TRBD1 on 6 matching bases. Trimming cost V 2 bases and J 4 bases, with 12 bases left between them. Germline V lookup: CDR1 GTSNPN, CDR2 SVGIG (reference sequence). CDR3 length: 14 residues. CDR3 loop: CAWSRLGGNQPQHF. The CDR3 DNA sequence: TGTGCCTGGAGTCGGCTAGGGGGTAATCAGCCCCAGCATTTT.

By share, this clone counts as medium-sized. V usage is TRBV7-2 and J usage is TRBJ1-2; 9 nucleotides match TRBD1. V gave up 3 bases and J gave up 8 bases; unmatched junction bases: 4. The germline V gene encodes CDR1 SGHTA and CDR2 FQGNSA. The CDR3 runs 13 residues. The DNA of the CDR3 is TGTGCCAGCAGCTTTACAGGGGGCGGGGGCTACACCTTC. Translation gives CASSFTGGGGYTF.

This clone was picked up a small number of times. The chain is built from TRBV27 and TRBJ2-2, with TRBD2 matching 9 bases. Germline V gives CDR1 MNHEY, CDR2 SMNVEV (reference sequence). V lost 3 bases, J lost 5 bases, and 13 bases stayed unmatched. This CDR3 has 18 residues. The DNA for the CDR3 is TGTGCCAGCAGTTTTAAACCTCCCGGAGCGGGAGGTACCGGGGAGCTGTTTTTT. Encoded protein: CASSFKPPGAGGTGELFF.

J is TRBJ1-1 and V is TRBV19; D call uncertain. This CDR3 region has 14 residues. Trimming took 4 bases from V and 1 from J, leaving 10 bases between them. Per germline, CDR1 LNHDA and CDR2 SQIVND (reference sequence). CDR3: CASSSFGENTEAFF. DNA for the CDR3: TGTGCCAGTAGTAGTTTCGGAGAGAACACTGAAGCTTTCTTT.

The chain employs TRBV27 and TRBJ2-7, with D possibly matching TRBD1 (6 bases). V was pared by 6 bases and J by 5 bases, with 11 bases between. This CDR3 has 12 residues. The germline CDR1 and CDR2 sequences are MNHEY and SMNVEV (reference sequence). In nucleotides, the CDR3 is TGTGCCAGCAGGGGAGCAGGGGACGAGCAGTACGTC. Translating it yields CASRGAGDEQYV.

This clone was seen a few times. The chain recombines TRBV4-3 with TRBJ1-4; D perhaps matches TRBD1 (5 bases). The CDR3 is 14 amino acids. Germline V gene sequence: CDR1 LGHNA, CDR2 YSLEER. V lost 4 bases, J lost 8 bases, and 14 bases lay in between. The CDR3 region is CASSRQGNEEKLFF. In DNA form, the CDR3 reads TGCGCCAGCAGCCGCCAGGGTAATGAAGAAAAACTGTTTTTT.

This chain connects TRBV25-1 to TRBJ1-1; 7 nucleotides line up with TRBD1. Trimming at V came to 4 bases and at J to 9 bases, leaving 5 bases not matched to a gene. This CDR3 is 12 amino acids long. Per the germline V gene, CDR1 is MGHDK and CDR2 is SYGVNS. CDR3 nucleotide sequence: TGTGCCAGCAGTGCGACAGGGTGGCAAGCTTTCTTT. This encodes CASSATGWQAFF.

This chain links TRBV19 with TRBJ1-2; 7 nucleotides line up with TRBD1. Germline assignment: CDR1 LNHDA and CDR2 SQIVND (reference sequence). The V segment lost 3 bases and the J segment 4 bases; nucleotides outside the gene matches: 8. The CDR3 is 15 residues long. The CDR3 DNA reads as TGTGCCAGTAGTATTGAGACCAGGGGGTCCTATGGCTACACCTTC. It is translated as CASSIETRGSYGYTF. The whole variable domain, filled in from reference TRBV19 and TRBJ1-2, reads DGGITQSPKYLFRKEGQNVTLSCEQNLNHDAMYWYRQDPGQGLRLIYYSQIVNDFQKGDIAEGYSVSREKKESFPLTVTSAQKNPTAFYLCASSIETRGSYGYTFGSGTRLTVV.

The chain has TRBV5-1 and TRBJ2-5; D is ambiguous. V shed 0 bases and J shed 2 bases, with 11 bases lying between them. The CDR3 sequence is 15 residues long. The germline gives CDR1 SGHRS, CDR2 YFSETQ. The CDR3: CASSLATGVQETQYF. The DNA for the CDR3 is TGCGCCAGCAGCTTGGCCACCGGAGTTCAAGAGACCCAGTACTTC.

The V call is TRBV7-9, the J call TRBJ2-1, with 8 nucleotides matching TRBD2. CDR1 and CDR2 (germline): SEHNR, FQNEAQ (reference sequence). J gave up 1 base and V 1 base, and 9 bases lay outside the gene matches. This CDR3 spans 18 amino acids. The CDR3 is CASSLDLSGTSSYNEQFF. In DNA, the CDR3 is TGTGCCAGCAGCTTAGATTTATCCGGGACTAGTTCCTACAATGAGCAGTTCTTC.

V is TRBV6-6 and J is TRBJ1-2; D is perhaps TRBD1 (6 bases). The CDR3 length is 15 residues. Deletions cut 0 bases from V and 6 bases from J, with 14 bases between. Germline-derived CDR1 and CDR2 are MNHNY and SVGAGI (reference sequence). The chain's CDR3 is CASSYSAGAADGYTF. In DNA, the CDR3 is TGTGCCAGCAGTTACTCGGCAGGGGCGGCCGATGGCTACACCTTC.

The V and J genes are TRBV6-4 and TRBJ2-6; 9 bases align to TRBD2. Germline CDR1 is MRHNA and CDR2 is SNTAGT. V lost 8 bases, J lost 0 bases, and 5 bases stayed unmatched. The CDR3 consists of 16 residues. CDR3 region: CASGGLALSGANVLTF. In nucleotides, the CDR3 is TGTGCCAGCGGGGGACTAGCCCTCTCTGGGGCCAACGTCCTGACTTTC.

To note about this clone: Other DNA sequences in this sample translate to the same CDR3. V is TRBV7-2 and J is TRBJ2-6; 7 nucleotides match TRBD1. The CDR3 length is 16 residues. Germline V gene sequence: CDR1 SGHTA, CDR2 FQGNSA. V lost 4 bases to trimming and J lost 0 bases; unmatched junction nucleotides: 3. The CDR3 sequence is CASSSTGSSGANVLTF. CDR3 DNA: TGTGCCAGCAGCTCGACAGGGAGCTCTGGGGCCAACGTCCTGACTTTC.

The chain carries TRBV6-5 and TRBJ2-5; D not resolved. The ends were cut back, 2 bases at V and 1 base at J, with 8 bases in the middle. This CDR3 has 14 residues. The V gene's germline CDR1 is MNHEY and CDR2 SVGAGI. The CDR3 loop reads CASSYRGFQETQYF. The CDR3 region has the DNA TGTGCCAGCAGTTACCGAGGCTTCCAAGAGACCCAGTACTTC.

This sequence joins TRBV5-6 and TRBJ2-7; 8 bases fit TRBD2. The CDR3 spans 14 residues. V lost 1 base and J lost 9; bases outside the gene matches: 9. CDR1 and CDR2 (germline): SGHDT, YYEEEE. CDR3 DNA: TGTGCCAGCAGCTTGACGGGGCGGGAGGTCCGGCAGTACGTC. This encodes CASSLTGREVRQYV.